The 2 T cell receptor beta chains below were found in one sample sequenced in a study of blood T cell repertoires in COVID-19. The assay was immunoSEQ multiplex PCR, and TCRdb's table has in-frame clones only and misses some. The table includes some 170,000 clones, roughly 81% detected once. Sequencing was performed on peripheral blood. Receptors originate from a man in his forties with acute or convalescent COVID-19.

The chain couples TRBV11-2 to TRBJ2-1; 7 bases fit TRBD1. The CDR3 loop spans 15 amino acids. J was trimmed by 3 bases and V by 3 bases; bases with no gene match: 5. Germline V lookup: CDR1 SGHAT, CDR2 FQNNGV. This chain's CDR3 is CASSLGDSSYNEQFF. The CDR3 DNA reads TGTGCCAGCAGCTTGGGGGACAGTAGCTACAATGAGCAGTTCTTC.

The CDR3 here is CASSAEGLTYNEQFF. In DNA, the CDR3 is TGTGCCAGCAGCGCAGAGGGACTGACCTACAATGAGCAGTTCTTC. The J gene is TRBJ2-1, the V gene TRBV7-9; D may be TRBD2 (6 bases). Germline V gene data show CDR1 as SEHNR and CDR2 as FQNEAQ (reference sequence). This CDR3 has 15 amino acids. V was cut by 5 bases and J by 2 bases, with 13 bases left in between.